These 21 T cell receptor beta chains were all obtained from the same sample, sequenced in a study of siplizumab effects on memory and regulatory T cells (dated by TCRdb to between 2018 and 2021). The library was generated by the immunoSEQ multiplex PCR assay. In TCRdb, the immuneACCESS table is reduced to in-frame sequences with V and J assigned. These tables do not hold every clone; where another copy was compared, an unresolved V gene accounts for under half, and the others remain unexplained. Present in this sample are over 45,000 clones, around 97% of which were seen just once. 1.1% of the sample rests with the top ten. Sequencing was performed on naive CD8+ T cells sorted from blood. This sample's cell subset or site label indicates: unstimulated naive T cells. The source of these receptors is a human donor in good health.

V gene TRBV15 combines with J gene TRBJ2-3, with a possible D match to TRBD1 (7 bases). Trimming took 9 bases from V and 0 from J, leaving 13 bases between them. CDR3 length equals 14 residues. Germline lookup yields CDR1 LNHNV and CDR2 YYDKDF (reference sequence). The CDR3 is CATRGQTSTDTQYF. In nucleotides, the CDR3 is TGTGCCACGCGGGGACAGACTAGCACAGATACGCAGTATTTT. Full variable domain (missing parts from reference TRBV15 and TRBJ2-3): DAMVIQNPRYQVTQFGKPVTLSCSQTLNHNVMYWYQQKSSQAPKLLFHYYDKDFNNEADTPDNFQSRRPNTSFCFLDIRSPGLGDTAMYLCATRGQTSTDTQYFGPGTRLTVL.

The chain couples TRBV4-1 to TRBJ2-1; 9 nucleotides align to TRBD2. Looked up from germline, CDR1 is MGHRA and CDR2 is YSYEKL. Germline trimming cut 5 bases from V and 3 bases from J; bases unmatched to any gene: 5. CDR3 length: 15 residues. The CDR3 region is CASSWIAGVYNEQFF. The CDR3 DNA reads TGCGCCAGCAGCTGGATAGCGGGGGTCTACAATGAGCAGTTCTTC.

The V call is TRBV9, the J call TRBJ2-7; D not certain. Trimming pared 7 bases from V and 7 bases from J, leaving 12 bases between. Germline assignment: CDR1 SGDLS and CDR2 YYNGEE. The CDR3 runs to 11 residues. Here the CDR3 reads CASGDPSEQYF. The CDR3 region has the DNA TGTGCCAGCGGCGACCCAAGTGAGCAGTACTTC. The full variable domain, its missing parts supplied by reference TRBV9 and TRBJ2-7, is DSGVTQTPKHLITATGQRVTLRCSPRSGDLSVYWYQQSLDQGLQFLIQYYNGEERAKGNILERFSAQQFPDLHSELNLSSLELGDSALYFCASGDPSEQYFGPGTRLTVT.

V gene TRBV29-1 combines with J gene TRBJ2-7; 9 bases agree with TRBD1. V was pared by 0 bases and J by 2 bases, with 5 bases of the junction left unmatched. Germline V gene sequence: CDR1 SQVTM, CDR2 ANQGSEA. CDR3 length: 15 amino acids. The CDR3 spells CSVEEFGTGTYEQYF. The CDR3 coding sequence is TGCAGCGTTGAAGAGTTCGGGACAGGGACCTACGAGCAGTACTTC.

CDR3: CASSQGSEAGPNEKLFF. In DNA, the CDR3 is TGCGCCAGCAGCCAAGGTTCGGAGGCAGGGCCTAATGAAAAACTGTTTTTT. This rearrangement joins TRBV4-1 to TRBJ1-4, with TRBD1 as a possible D gene (5 bases). V dropped 1 base and J dropped 3 bases, with 15 bases sitting between them. The CDR3 is made up of 17 amino acids. Looked up from germline, CDR1 is MGHRA and CDR2 is YSYEKL.

The CDR3 protein is CASSSRTSGYTGELFF. The CDR3 DNA sequence: TGTGCCAGCAGCTCCAGGACTAGCGGATACACCGGGGAGCTGTTTTTT. The chain carries TRBV7-6 and TRBJ2-2, with 10 positions matching TRBD2. V was clipped by 4 bases and J by 3 bases; unmatched bases: 5. The CDR3 is 16 residues long. CDR1 SGHVS and CDR2 FNYEAQ come from the germline V gene.

V usage is TRBV6-5 and J usage is TRBJ2-7; TRBD2 agrees at 9 bases. Germline V gives CDR1 MNHEY, CDR2 SVGAGI. The CDR3 sequence is 14 residues long. With 4 bases clipped from V and 5 bases from J, the junction kept 6 bases outside the gene matches. The CDR3 sequence: CASSSVSGSHEQYF. In DNA, the CDR3 is TGTGCCAGCAGTTCCGTTAGCGGGAGCCACGAGCAGTACTTC.

This clone has a handful of counts. The chain uses TRBV19 and TRBJ1-1; TRBD1 aligns across 7 bases. After removal of 4 bases from V and 5 bases from J, the junction contained 10 bases not matched to a gene. Per germline, CDR1 LNHDA and CDR2 SQIVND (reference sequence). This CDR3 is 15 amino acids long. The CDR3 region is CASSRNTGVGTEAFF. CDR3 DNA: TGTGCCAGTAGTAGAAATACAGGGGTCGGGACTGAAGCTTTCTTT.

The chain joins TRBV4-3 to TRBJ2-2, with 9 bases that match TRBD2. Germline CDR1 LGHNA, CDR2 YSLEER. The CDR3 length is 16 residues. V dropped 4 bases and J dropped 2; count of bases not matched to a gene: 5. The DNA for the CDR3 is TGCGCCAGCAGCCTGACCGGGACTAGCAACACCGGGGAGCTGTTTTTT. It yields the protein CASSLTGTSNTGELFF.

J is TRBJ2-3 and V is TRBV9, with D unclear. From germline, CDR1 is SGDLS and CDR2 YYNGEE. Trimming cost V 4 bases and J 0 bases, with 6 bases left between them. The CDR3 length is 13 residues. CDR3 in amino acids: CASSPQSTDTQYF. The CDR3 nucleotides are TGTGCCAGCAGCCCCCAAAGCACAGATACGCAGTATTTT.

V and J are TRBV4-3 and TRBJ2-2; 10 nucleotides line up with TRBD1. V was pared by 6 bases and J by 9 bases, with 10 bases of the junction left unmatched. The CDR3 is 15 residues long. CDR1 and CDR2 from the germline V gene are LGHNA and YSLEER. The CDR3 coding sequence is TGCGCCAGCAGACCCGCGACAGGGGGCGTCTGGGAGCTGTTTTTT. Translation: CASRPATGGVWELFF.

The rearrangement joins TRBV7-8 to TRBJ2-7, with D unresolved. Germline V gives CDR1 SGHVS, CDR2 FQNEAQ. The CDR3 extends over 12 amino acids. V was pared by 5 bases and J by 3 bases, with 8 bases between. This chain's CDR3 is CASSPENYEQYF. The CDR3 bases are TGTGCCAGCAGCCCCGAGAACTACGAGCAGTACTTC.

The chain combines TRBV7-9 with TRBJ2-1; D is uncertain. CDR3 length: 12 residues. V was pared by 4 bases and J by 9 bases, with 10 bases between. CDR1 SEHNR and CDR2 FQNEAQ come from the germline V gene (reference sequence). This CDR3 is CASSSGVSEQFF. The CDR3 DNA reads as TGTGCCAGCAGCTCCGGTGTTAGTGAGCAGTTCTTC.

V gene TRBV27 combines with J gene TRBJ2-7; 12 nucleotides align to TRBD1. The CDR3 is 14 amino acids. Germline assignment: CDR1 MNHEY and CDR2 SMNVEV (reference sequence). V trimming: 8 bases; J trimming: 5 bases; junction bases outside the gene matches: 7. CDR3 sequence reads: CASGSGTGGHEQYF. The DNA of the CDR3 is TGTGCCAGCGGATCCGGGACAGGGGGCCACGAGCAGTACTTC.

The chain joins TRBV18 to TRBJ2-3; 7 bases line up with TRBD2. There are 15 residues in the CDR3. The V and J ends lost 0 bases and 0 bases, in that order; junction bases with no gene match: 0. Per the germline V gene, CDR1 is KGHSH and CDR2 is LQKENI. The CDR3 DNA reads as TGTGCCAGCTCACCACCGGGACTAAGCACAGATACGCAGTATTTT. Amino acids: CASSPPGLSTDTQYF.

The V call is TRBV9, the J call TRBJ2-7; D unclear. CDR1 is SGDLS, CDR2 YYNGEE, per germline. With 0 bases removed from V and 5 bases from J, the gap between germline ends came to 9 bases. This CDR3 contains 13 residues. The CDR3 DNA is TGTGCCAGCAGCGTAGCTGGGGTGAACGAGCAGTACTTC. Amino acid sequence: CASSVAGVNEQYF.

V usage is TRBV11-3 and J usage is TRBJ2-5, with a tentative D call TRBD1 (6 bases). The CDR3 has 13 amino acids. Trimming cost V 2 bases and J 5 bases, with 9 bases left between them. Germline CDR1 SGHNT, CDR2 YENEEA. CDR3 sequence: CASSLTGIETQYF. For the CDR3, the DNA is TGTGCCAGCAGCTTAACAGGGATCGAGACCCAGTACTTC.

The chain joins TRBV27 to TRBJ1-1; D possibly corresponds to TRBD1 (6 bases). Germline-derived CDR1 and CDR2 are MNHEY and SMNVEV (reference sequence). The germline V and J ends were trimmed by 6 bases and 3 bases, with 14 bases remaining between them. This CDR3 region has 14 residues. The DNA of the CDR3 is TGTGCCAGCAGATTGGGGGGCGGGGACACTGAAGCTTTCTTT. Translated: CASRLGGGDTEAFF.

The chain recombines TRBV27 with TRBJ2-1, with D maybe TRBD2 (5 bases). The CDR3 has 15 amino acids. Germline CDR1 and CDR2: MNHEY and SMNVEV (reference sequence). Trimming pared 2 bases from V and 0 bases from J, leaving 8 bases between. CDR3 protein: CASSLAGLSYNEQFF. The CDR3 region has the DNA TGTGCCAGCAGTTTAGCGGGTCTCTCCTACAATGAGCAGTTCTTC.

This chain uses TRBV9 with TRBJ2-7; 9 bases map to TRBD2. The CDR3 consists of 16 residues. Germline CDR1 is SGDLS and CDR2 is YYNGEE. V lost 0 bases, J lost 0 bases, and 4 bases stayed unmatched. Here the CDR3 DNA reads TGTGCCAGCAGCGTAGGGAGTAGCGGGAGCTCCTACGAGCAGTACTTC. Amino acids: CASSVGSSGSSYEQYF.

The chain joins TRBV6-5 to TRBJ2-7, with unresolved D. The germline V gene has CDR1 MNHEY and CDR2 SVGAGI. The CDR3 sequence is 11 residues long. The V end was cut by 5 bases, the J end by 2 bases, with 4 bases between. The CDR3 protein is CASSPAYEQYF. For the CDR3, the DNA is TGTGCCAGCAGTCCAGCCTACGAGCAGTACTTC.